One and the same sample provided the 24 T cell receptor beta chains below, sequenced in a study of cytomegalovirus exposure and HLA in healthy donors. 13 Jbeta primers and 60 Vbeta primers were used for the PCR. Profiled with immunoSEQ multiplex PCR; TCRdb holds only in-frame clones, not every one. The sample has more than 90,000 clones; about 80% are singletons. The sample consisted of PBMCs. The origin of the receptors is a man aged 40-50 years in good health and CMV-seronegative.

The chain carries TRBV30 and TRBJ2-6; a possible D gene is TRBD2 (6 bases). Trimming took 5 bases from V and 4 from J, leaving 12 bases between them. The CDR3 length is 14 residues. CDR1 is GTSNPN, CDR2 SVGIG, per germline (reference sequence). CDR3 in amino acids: CAWLGGYGANVLTF. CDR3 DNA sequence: TGTGCCTGGTTGGGGGGTTACGGGGCCAACGTCCTGACTTTC. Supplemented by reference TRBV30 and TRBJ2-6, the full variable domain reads SQTIHQWPATLVQPVGSPLSLECTVEGTSNPNLYWYRQAAGRGLQLLFYSVGIGQISSEVPQNLSASRPQDRQFILSSKKLLLSDSGFYLCAWLGGYGANVLTFGAGSRLTVL.

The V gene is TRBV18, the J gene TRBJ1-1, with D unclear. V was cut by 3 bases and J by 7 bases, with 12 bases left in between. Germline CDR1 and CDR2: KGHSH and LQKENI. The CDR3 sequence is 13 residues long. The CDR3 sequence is CASSPQAVREAFF. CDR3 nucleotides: TGTGCCAGCTCACCTCAGGCCGTCCGTGAAGCTTTCTTT.

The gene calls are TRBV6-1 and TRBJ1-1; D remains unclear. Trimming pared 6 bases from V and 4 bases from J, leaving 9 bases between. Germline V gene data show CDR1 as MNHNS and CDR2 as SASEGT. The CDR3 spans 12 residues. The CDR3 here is CASRKPSTEAFF. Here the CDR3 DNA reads TGTGCCAGCAGGAAACCGAGCACTGAAGCTTTCTTT.

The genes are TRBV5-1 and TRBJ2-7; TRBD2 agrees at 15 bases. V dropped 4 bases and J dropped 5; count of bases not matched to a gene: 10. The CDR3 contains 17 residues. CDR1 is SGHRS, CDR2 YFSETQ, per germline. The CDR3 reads CASSRTGLAGGKNEQYF. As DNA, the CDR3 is TGCGCCAGCAGCAGGACAGGACTAGCGGGAGGGAAGAACGAGCAGTACTTC.

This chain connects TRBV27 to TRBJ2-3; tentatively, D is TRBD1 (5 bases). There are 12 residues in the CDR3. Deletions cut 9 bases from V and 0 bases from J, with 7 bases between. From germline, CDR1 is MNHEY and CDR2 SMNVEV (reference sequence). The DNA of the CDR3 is TGTGCCAGTAGACAGAGCACAGATACGCAGTATTTT. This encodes CASRQSTDTQYF.

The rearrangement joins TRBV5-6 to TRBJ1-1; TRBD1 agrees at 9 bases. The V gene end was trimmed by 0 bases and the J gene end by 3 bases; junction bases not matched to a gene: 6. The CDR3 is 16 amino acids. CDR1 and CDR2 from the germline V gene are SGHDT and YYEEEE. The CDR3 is CASSLGQGVTHTEAFF. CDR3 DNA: TGTGCCAGCAGCTTGGGACAGGGGGTAACACACACTGAAGCTTTCTTT.

This CDR3 reads CASSEETSGSTDTQYF. The CDR3 nucleotides are TGTGCCAGCAGCGAGGAAACTAGCGGGAGCACAGATACGCAGTATTTT. The rearrangement joins TRBV9 to TRBJ2-3; 9 positions match TRBD2. CDR3 length: 16 residues. V shed 3 bases and J 0 bases; nucleotides not matched to a gene: 5. Germline loops: CDR1 SGDLS, CDR2 YYNGEE.

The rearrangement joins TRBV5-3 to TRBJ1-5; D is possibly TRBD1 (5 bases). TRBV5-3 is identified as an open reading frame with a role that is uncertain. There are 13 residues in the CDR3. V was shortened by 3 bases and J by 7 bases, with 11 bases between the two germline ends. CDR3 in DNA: TGTGCCAGAAGCTGGGGCCCCGGACAGCCCCAGCATTTT. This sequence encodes CARSWGPGQPQHF.

Here the CDR3 reads CASSQARGGQDTQYF. The DNA for the CDR3 is TGTGCCAGCAGCCAAGCACGGGGGGGCCAGGATACGCAGTATTTT. The rearrangement uses TRBV4-2 and TRBJ2-3; 8 positions match TRBD2. Germline trimming cut 1 base from V and 6 bases from J; bases unmatched to any gene: 6. This CDR3 spans 15 amino acids. Germline-derived CDR1 and CDR2 are LGHNA and YNFKEQ.

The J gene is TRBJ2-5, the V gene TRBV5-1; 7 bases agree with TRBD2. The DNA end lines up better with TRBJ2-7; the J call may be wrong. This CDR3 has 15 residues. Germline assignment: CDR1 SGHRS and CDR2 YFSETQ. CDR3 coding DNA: TGCGCCAGCAGCCCCGGGGGGACCACCGGGTACGAGCAGTACTTC. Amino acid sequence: CASSPGGTTGYEQYF.

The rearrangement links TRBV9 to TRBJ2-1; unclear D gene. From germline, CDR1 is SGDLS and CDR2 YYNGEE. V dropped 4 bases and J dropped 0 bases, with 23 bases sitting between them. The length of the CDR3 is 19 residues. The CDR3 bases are TGTGCCAGCAGCCAAACTTACCCCAGATGGTCTAGCTCCTACAATGAGCAGTTCTTC. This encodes CASSQTYPRWSSSYNEQFF.

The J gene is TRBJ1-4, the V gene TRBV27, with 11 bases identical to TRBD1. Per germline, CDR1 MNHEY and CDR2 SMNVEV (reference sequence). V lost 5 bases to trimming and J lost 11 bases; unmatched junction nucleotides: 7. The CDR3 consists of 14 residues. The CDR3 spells CASSGGTGGKKLFF. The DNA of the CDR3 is TGTGCCAGCAGTGGCGGGACAGGGGGAAAGAAACTGTTTTTT.

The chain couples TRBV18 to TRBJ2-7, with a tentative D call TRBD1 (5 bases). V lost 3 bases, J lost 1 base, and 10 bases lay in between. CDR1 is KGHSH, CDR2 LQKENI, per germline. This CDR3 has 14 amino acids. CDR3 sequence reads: CASSPQGGSYEQYF. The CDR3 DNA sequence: TGTGCCAGCTCACCGCAGGGTGGGTCCTACGAGCAGTACTTC. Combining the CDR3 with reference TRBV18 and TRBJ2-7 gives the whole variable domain NAGVMQNPRHLVRRRGQEARLRCSPMKGHSHVYWYRQLPEEGLKFMVYLQKENIIDESGMPKERFSAEFPKEGPSILRIQQVVRGDSAAYFCASSPQGGSYEQYFGPGTRLTVT.

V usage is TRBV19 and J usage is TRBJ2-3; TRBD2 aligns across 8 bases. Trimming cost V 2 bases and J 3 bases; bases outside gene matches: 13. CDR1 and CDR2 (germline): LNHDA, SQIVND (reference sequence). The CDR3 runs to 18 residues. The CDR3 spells CASSIYSGGGLGTDTQYF. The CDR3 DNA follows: TGTGCCAGTAGTATATACTCGGGCGGGGGGCTTGGGACAGATACGCAGTATTTT.

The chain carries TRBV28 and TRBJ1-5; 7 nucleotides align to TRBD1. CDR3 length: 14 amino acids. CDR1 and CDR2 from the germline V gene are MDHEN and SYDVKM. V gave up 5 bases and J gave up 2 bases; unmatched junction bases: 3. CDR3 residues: CASSDRVGNQPQHF. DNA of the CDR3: TGTGCCAGCAGTGACAGGGTGGGCAATCAGCCCCAGCATTTT.

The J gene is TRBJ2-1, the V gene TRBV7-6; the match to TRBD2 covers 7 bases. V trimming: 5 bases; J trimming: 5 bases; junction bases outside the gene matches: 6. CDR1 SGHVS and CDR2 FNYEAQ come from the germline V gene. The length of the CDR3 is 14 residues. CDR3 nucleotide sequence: TGTGCCAGCAGCCGGACTAGTAGCCACAATGAGCAGTTCTTC. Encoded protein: CASSRTSSHNEQFF. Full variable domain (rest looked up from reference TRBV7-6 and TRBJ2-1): GAGVSQSPRYKVTKRGQDVALRCDPISGHVSLYWYRQALGQGPEFLTYFNYEAQQDKSGLPNDRFSAERPEGSISTLTIQRTEQRDSAMYRCASSRTSSHNEQFFGPGTRLTVL.

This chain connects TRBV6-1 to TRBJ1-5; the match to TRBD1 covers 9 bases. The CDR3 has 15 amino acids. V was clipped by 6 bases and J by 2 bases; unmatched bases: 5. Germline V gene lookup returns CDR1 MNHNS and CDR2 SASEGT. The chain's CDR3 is CASSKTGGGNQPQHF. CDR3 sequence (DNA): TGTGCCAGCAGCAAGACAGGGGGAGGCAATCAGCCCCAGCATTTT.

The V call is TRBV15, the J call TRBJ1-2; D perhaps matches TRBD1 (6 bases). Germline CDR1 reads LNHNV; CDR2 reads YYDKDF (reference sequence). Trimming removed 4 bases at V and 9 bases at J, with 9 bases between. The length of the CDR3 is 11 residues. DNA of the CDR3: TGTGCCACCAGCAACAGGGCTCGCTACACCTTC. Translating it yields CATSNRARYTF. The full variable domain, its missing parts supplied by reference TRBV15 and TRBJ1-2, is DAMVIQNPRYQVTQFGKPVTLSCSQTLNHNVMYWYQQKSSQAPKLLFHYYDKDFNNEADTPDNFQSRRPNTSFCFLDIRSPGLGDTAMYLCATSNRARYTFGSGTRLTVV.

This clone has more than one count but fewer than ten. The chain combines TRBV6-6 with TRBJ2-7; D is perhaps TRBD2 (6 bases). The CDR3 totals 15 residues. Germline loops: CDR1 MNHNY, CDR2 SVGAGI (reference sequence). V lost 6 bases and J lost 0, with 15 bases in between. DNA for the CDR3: TGTGCCAGCAGCCAACTAGCCCAGAGCTCCTACGAGCAGTACTTC. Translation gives CASSQLAQSSYEQYF.

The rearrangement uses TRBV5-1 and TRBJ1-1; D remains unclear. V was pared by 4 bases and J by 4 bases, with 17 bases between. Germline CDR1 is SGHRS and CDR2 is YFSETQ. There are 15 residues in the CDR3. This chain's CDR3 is CASSPGRGQVTEAFF. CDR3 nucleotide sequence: TGCGCCAGCAGCCCCGGCCGGGGTCAAGTCACTGAAGCTTTCTTT.

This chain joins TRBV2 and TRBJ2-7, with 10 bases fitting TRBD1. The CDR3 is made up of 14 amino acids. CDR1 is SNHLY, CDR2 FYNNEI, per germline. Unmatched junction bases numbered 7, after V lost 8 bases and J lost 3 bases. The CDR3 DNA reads TGTGCCAGCGAGAACGGGACAGGGGACTACGAGCAGTACTTC. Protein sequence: CASENGTGDYEQYF.

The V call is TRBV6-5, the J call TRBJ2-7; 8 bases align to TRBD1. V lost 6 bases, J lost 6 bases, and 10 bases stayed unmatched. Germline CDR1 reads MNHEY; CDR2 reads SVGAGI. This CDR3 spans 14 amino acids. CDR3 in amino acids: CASSRDRRRPEQYF. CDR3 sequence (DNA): TGTGCCAGCAGCCGGGACAGGCGACGACCCGAGCAGTACTTC.

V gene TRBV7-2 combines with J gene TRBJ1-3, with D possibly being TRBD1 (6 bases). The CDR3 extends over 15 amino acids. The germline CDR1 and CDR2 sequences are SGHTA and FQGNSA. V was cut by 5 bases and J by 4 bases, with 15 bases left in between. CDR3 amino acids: CASSPGQSGGNTIYF. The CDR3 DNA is TGTGCCAGCAGCCCCGGACAGTCAGGCGGAAACACCATATATTTT.

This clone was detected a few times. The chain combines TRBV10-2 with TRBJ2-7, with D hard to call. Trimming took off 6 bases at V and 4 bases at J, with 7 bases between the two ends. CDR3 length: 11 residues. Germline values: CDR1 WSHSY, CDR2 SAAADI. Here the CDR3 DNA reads TGCGCCAGCAGCGGAGCGTACGAGCAGTACTTC. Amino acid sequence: CASSGAYEQYF.